This T cell receptor beta chain was recorded in a study of shared clonotypes between healthy human individuals (TCRdb year 2020). About the full investigation: The cohort included three men and two women between 18 and 49 years of age. For each donor, CD4 naive and CD4 memory were each given three plates, CD8 naive was given two plates, and CD8 memory was given one plate. To estimate repertoire size and how much clonotypes are shared between individuals, the study performed deep sequencing of blood TCR repertoires from 4 to 6 healthy adults. To increase sequencing depth and limit assay-specific biases, different laboratories used diverse techniques to prepare libraries and sequence TCR repertoires. Each donor's leukapheresis produced roughly between roughly 0.94 and 9.5 billion PBMCs.

The investigation overall reported the following: Sharing across several donors was observed for about 5% of naive CD4, over 3% of naive CD8, roughly 2.4% of memory CD4, and roughly 0.4% of memory CD8 clonotypes. Sampling was limited to blood, and TCR repertoires in tissue likely differ from TCR repertoires in blood. Naive subsets generally had larger estimated clonotype richness than memory subsets did. Even with the large sequencing depth, rarefaction of the sorted-subset datasets indicated that sequencing was incomplete. Pairwise subsampling indicated that sequencing depth was expected to affect the degree of clonotype sharing among donors. Because the study included a small number of donors, the genetic and exposure-history diversity represented was limited. Higher generation probabilities were observed for clonotypes shared by all four sorted-subset donors than for non-shared clonotypes.

To note about this clone: This receptor's antigen is unknown. The record has no base qualities; no much larger clone is one base away.

TCR CDR3 regions were amplified from genomic DNA by multiplex PCR using the deep immunoSEQ assay. Genomic DNA extracted from each cell subset was distributed evenly over all wells of several immunoSEQ 96-well plates, and each plate served as one replicate. Each replicate PCR for sorted subsets received 200 ng genomic DNA, equal to roughly 30,000 T cell genomes. Purified libraries were quantified with a Qubit 3.0 fluorometer, sized on a Bioanalyzer 2100, and re-quantified with the KAPA Library Quantification kit. A separate single-read 150-cycle Illumina NextSeq 550 flow cell was used to sequence each immunoSEQ 96-well plate. Under the source paper's analysis protocol: Because the immunoSEQ output included only junctional sequences and no quality scores, the filtering could not be the same as the filtering used for full-length reads. Sequences were annotated with PyIR, a Python wrapper for IgBLAST v1.9, and V/J genes and CDR3 were assigned using IMGT germline references. Any read was removed if the V/J assignment was weak (E-value above 1e-6), the CDR3 was missing, or the read contained stop codons, out-of-frame junctions, or ambiguous translated residues. V3J clonotypes were defined by identical inferred V gene, J gene, and CDR3 amino acid sequence. To compute the percentage overlap between repertoires, the number of shared unique clonotypes was divided by the size of the smaller repertoire. Three approaches were used to assess repertoire richness: RTK rarefaction, the Chao1 estimator, and Recon v2.1 estimates of unobserved clonotypes. Generation probabilities for all TCRbeta clonotypes obtained by the gDNA method from a handful of donors were computed using OLGA. What TCRdb holds here is the immuneACCESS table cut down to in-frame rearrangements. Part of the clones is not present; checked against another copy, under half of the missing clones reflect an unresolved V gene, and the others are unexplained. That table gives V, J and clone size, and the DNA gave D and trimming. This sample holds 980,000 or so clones; 70% to 85% were observed only once. About 1.5% of the sample is taken by the ten largest.

The donors were healthy, HIV-negative adults with no recently reported acute infections or vaccinations. Every donor was a Caucasian adult living in Nashville, Tennessee, USA. Magnetic negative selection was used to enrich CD4+ T cells, after which naive cells were positively selected on CD45RA and the negative fraction became the memory subset. Blood was obtained by leukapheresis, after which PBMCs were separated by Ficoll-Histopaque density gradient centrifugation and cryopreserved in liquid nitrogen vapor phase. Purity and quantity of every magnetically sorted T cell population were checked by analytical flow cytometry. Each sorted fraction had its genomic DNA isolated and then quantified by UV absorbance on a Nanodrop 2000c. The junction carries 12 bases between V and J, which are trimmed by 5 bases and 8 bases respectively. The germline V gene provides CDR1 SQVTM and CDR2 ANQGSEA. From cysteine to phenylalanine, the CDR3 is 11 amino acids long. Only CDR3 DNA is held: 33 bases, read in frame from base 1.

The sequencing sample was made of memory CD4+ T cells sorted from blood. What the cell subset or site label conveys for this sample: CD45RA-negative fraction. The TCR was taken from a man younger than 35 in good health. The rearranged chain carries TRBV29-1 and TRBJ1-1; there is no confident call for the D gene. The nucleotides read TGCAGCGTTTCTGACTCCTTAGAAGCTTTCTTT. Translated, it reads CSVSDSLEAFF.